This entry lists 13 T cell receptor beta chains sequenced from one sample in a study of regulatory T cells in long-lasting Graves disease. Sequencing libraries for TCR beta were prepared with iRepertoire HTBI primers and Arm-PCR of CDR3 regions. A single record per CDR3 protein comes from TCRdb applying MiXCR to the multiplex PCR reads. Counted here are 350,000 to 500,000 distinct CDR3 sequences, approximately 15% occurring once; the ten biggest clones make up approximately 17%. Time point indicated: newly diagnosed GD, antithyroid drugs for less than 3 months. RNA from PBMCs was the source of the TCR library. This same sample was also part of a study on T cells in Graves' hyperthyroidism and ophthalmopathy.

Sample: peripheral blood mononuclear cells (PBMCs), taken at new diagnosis, from a patient treated with antithyroid drugs. These receptors all come from a woman aged 45 to 65 with Graves disease.

This clonotype was observed once. Given a much more abundant clone one base away, this may be a read error. This chain connects TRBV10-3 to TRBJ1-1; 7 bases fit TRBD1. Germline CDR1 reads ENHRY; CDR2 reads SYGVKD. The CDR3 has 15 residues. V shed 5 bases, J shed 4 bases, and the junction held 10 bases outside the gene matches. CDR3 amino acids: CAISHRERGPTEAFF. The CDR3, as DNA: TGTGCCATCAGTCACCGGGAAAGGGGGCCCACTGAAGCTTTCTTT.

There are many counts of this clonotype. V gene TRBV7-8 combines with J gene TRBJ2-1, with 7 positions matching TRBD1. The CDR3 totals 14 residues. V shed 5 bases, J shed 8 bases, and the junction held 9 bases outside the gene matches. Germline-derived CDR1 and CDR2 are SGHVS and FQNEAQ. CDR3 residues: CASSLDTGEYEQFF. CDR3 DNA sequence: TGTGCCAGCAGCCTCGATACAGGGGAATATGAGCAGTTCTTC.

Only a few counts were recorded for this clonotype. The genes are TRBV5-1 and TRBJ2-5; D call uncertain. The CDR3 consists of 14 residues. V lost 2 bases and J lost 5, with 13 bases in between. Germline lookup yields CDR1 SGHRS and CDR2 YFSETQ. The CDR3 here is CASSFPLSRETQYF. CDR3 DNA: TGCGCCAGCAGCTTTCCACTCTCGAGGGAGACCCAGTACTTC.

A remark on this clonotype: This likely reflects a read error, since a far larger clone is one base away. The V call is TRBV11-2, the J call TRBJ2-7; TRBD2 matches 13 bases. The junction had 9 bases not matched to a gene; V was cut back by 1 base and J by 12 bases. The CDR3 has 15 residues. The germline gives CDR1 SGHAT, CDR2 FQNNGV. The CDR3 bases are TGTGCCAGCAGCTTAGGGACTAGCGGGAGTGAGACCCGGTACTTC. Protein product: CASSLGTSGSETRYF.

In this sample, this clonotype turned up many times. V and J are TRBV5-1 and TRBJ2-2; D may be TRBD2 (5 bases). The V gene lost 1 base and the J gene lost 0 bases, with 10 bases spanning the gap. This CDR3 comprises 16 residues. CDR1 is SGHRS, CDR2 YFSETQ, per germline. The CDR3 bases are TGCGCCAGCAGCTTGTCCGCGGGTTCGAACACCGGGGAGCTGTTTTTT. Translated: CASSLSAGSNTGELFF.

In this sample, this clonotype turned up once. The V call is TRBV7-9, the J call TRBJ1-3, with 7 bases matching TRBD1. Trimming removed 4 bases from V and 8 bases from J; junction bases left unmatched: 2. The V gene's germline CDR1 is SEHNR and CDR2 FQNEAQ (reference sequence). The CDR3 length is 12 residues. CDR3 nucleotides: TGTGCCAGCAGCTCAGGGGGGGACACCATATATTTT. As protein: CASSSGGDTIYF.

This clonotype was counted at least ten times. V usage is TRBV27 and J usage is TRBJ1-4, with D hard to call. The CDR3 sequence is 17 residues long. Germline CDR1 and CDR2: MNHEY and SMNVEV (reference sequence). V was clipped by 3 bases and J by 1 base, with 15 bases between them. CDR3 DNA sequence: TGTGCCAGCAGTTTGTCTGGGGAAGGAGTAACTAATGAAAAACTGTTTTTT. Its protein product is CASSLSGEGVTNEKLFF.

The CDR3 DNA sequence: TGTGCCAGTAGTATCGGCCCCCCCGGGACTAGGTATCAGCCCCAGCATTTT. This translates into CASSIGPPGTRYQPQHF. This chain links TRBV19 with TRBJ1-5; tentatively, D is TRBD1 (5 bases). The CDR3 consists of 17 residues. Germline loops: CDR1 LNHDA, CDR2 SQIVND (reference sequence). Trimming took off 3 bases at V and 5 bases at J, with 20 bases between the two ends.

This clonotype was detected ten times or more. The chain uses TRBV7-8 and TRBJ2-3; 14 bases match TRBD2. The CDR3 is 16 residues long. The germline gives CDR1 SGHVS, CDR2 FQNEAQ. J gave up 4 bases and V 5 bases, and 5 bases lay outside the gene matches. CDR3 region: CASSPRLAGGADTQYF. The CDR3 nucleotides are TGTGCCAGCAGCCCCCGACTAGCGGGAGGGGCAGATACGCAGTATTTT.

This clonotype was seen more than once but under ten times. The chain carries TRBV27 and TRBJ2-4; TRBD1 matches at 9 bases. The germline V gene encodes CDR1 MNHEY and CDR2 SMNVEV (reference sequence). Trimming cost V 2 bases and J 6 bases; bases outside gene matches: 2. This CDR3 comprises 14 residues. CDR3 nucleotide sequence: TGTGCCAGCAGTTTAGACAGGGGGGCAAACATTCAGTACTTC. This codes for CASSLDRGANIQYF.

At least ten counts were recorded for this clonotype. The CDR3 is CASSSGTVNQPQHF. The CDR3 coding sequence is TGTGCCAGCAGCTCCGGGACAGTCAATCAGCCCCAGCATTTT. The chain joins TRBV13 to TRBJ1-5; the match to TRBD1 covers 7 bases. This CDR3 has 14 residues. CDR1 and CDR2 (germline): PRHDT, FYEKMQ (reference sequence). V lost 4 bases and J lost 3; bases outside the gene matches: 3.

V gene TRBV12-3 or TRBV12-4 combines with J gene TRBJ2-7; maybe TRBD1 (5 bases). The V and J ends lost 6 bases and 7 bases respectively, with 22 bases between them. The length of the CDR3 is 15 residues. CDR3 loop: CASSQSGYNYNEQYF. CDR3 nucleotides: TGTGCCAGCAGCCAATCAGGGTATAACTACAATGAGCAGTACTTC.

This clonotype was detected ten times or more. The DNA of the CDR3 is TGTGCCAGCTCACCCCGGGCGGGAAACACTGAAGCTTTCTTT. This gives the protein CASSPRAGNTEAFF. This chain links TRBV18 with TRBJ1-1, with D uncertain. V was cut by 3 bases and J by 2 bases, with 10 bases left in between. Per the germline V gene, CDR1 is KGHSH and CDR2 is LQKENI. The CDR3 contains 14 residues.